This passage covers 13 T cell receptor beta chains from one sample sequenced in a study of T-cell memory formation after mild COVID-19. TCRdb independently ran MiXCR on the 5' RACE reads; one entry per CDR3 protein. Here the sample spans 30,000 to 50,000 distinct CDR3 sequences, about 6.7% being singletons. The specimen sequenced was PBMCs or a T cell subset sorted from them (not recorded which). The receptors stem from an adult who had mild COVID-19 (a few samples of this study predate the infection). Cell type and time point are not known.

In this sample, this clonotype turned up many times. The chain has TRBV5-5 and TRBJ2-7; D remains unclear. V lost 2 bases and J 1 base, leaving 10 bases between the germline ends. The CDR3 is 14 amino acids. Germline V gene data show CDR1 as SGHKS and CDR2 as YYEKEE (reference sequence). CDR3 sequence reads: CASSFATLSYEQYF. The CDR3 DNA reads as TGTGCCAGCAGCTTCGCGACTCTGTCCTACGAGCAGTACTTC.

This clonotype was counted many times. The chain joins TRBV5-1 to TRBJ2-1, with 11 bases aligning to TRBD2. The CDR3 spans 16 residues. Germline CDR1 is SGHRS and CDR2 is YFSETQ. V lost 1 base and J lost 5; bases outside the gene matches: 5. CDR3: CASSLIIAGGHNEQFF. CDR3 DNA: TGCGCCAGCAGCTTGATAATAGCGGGAGGGCACAATGAGCAGTTCTTC.

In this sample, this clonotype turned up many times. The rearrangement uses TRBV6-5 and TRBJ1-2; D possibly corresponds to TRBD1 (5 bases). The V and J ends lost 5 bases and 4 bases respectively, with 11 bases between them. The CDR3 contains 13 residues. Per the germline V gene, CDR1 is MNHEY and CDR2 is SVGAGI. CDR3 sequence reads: CASSKRDGYGYTF. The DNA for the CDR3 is TGTGCCAGCAGTAAACGGGACGGCTATGGCTACACCTTC.

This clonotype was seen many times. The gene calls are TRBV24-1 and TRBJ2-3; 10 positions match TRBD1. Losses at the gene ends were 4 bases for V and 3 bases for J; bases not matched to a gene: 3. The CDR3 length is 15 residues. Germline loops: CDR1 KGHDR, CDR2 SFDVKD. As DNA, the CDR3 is TGTGCCACCAGTGACCCGGGACAGGGGACAGATACGCAGTATTTT. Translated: CATSDPGQGTDTQYF.

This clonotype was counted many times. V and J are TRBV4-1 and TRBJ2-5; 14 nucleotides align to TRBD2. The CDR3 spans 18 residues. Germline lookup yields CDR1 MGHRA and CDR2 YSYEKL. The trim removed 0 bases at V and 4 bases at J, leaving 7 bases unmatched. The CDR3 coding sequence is TGCGCCAGCAGCCAAGATCGCGGACTAGCGGGGGGAAGAGAGACCCAGTACTTC. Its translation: CASSQDRGLAGGRETQYF.

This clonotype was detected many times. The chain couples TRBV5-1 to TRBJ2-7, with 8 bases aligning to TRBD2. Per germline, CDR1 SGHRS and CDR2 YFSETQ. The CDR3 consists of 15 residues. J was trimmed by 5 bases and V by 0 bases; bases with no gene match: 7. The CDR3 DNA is TGCGCCAGCAGCTTGGGTGGCGGGAGGATGAACGAGCAGTACTTC. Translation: CASSLGGGRMNEQYF.

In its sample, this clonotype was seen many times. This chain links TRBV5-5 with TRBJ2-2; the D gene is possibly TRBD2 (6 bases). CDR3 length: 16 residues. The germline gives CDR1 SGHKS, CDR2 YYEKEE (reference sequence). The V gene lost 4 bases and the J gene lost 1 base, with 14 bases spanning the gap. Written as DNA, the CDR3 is TGTGCCAGCAGCACACACGGGGGTCTGAACACCGGGGAGCTGTTTTTT. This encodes CASSTHGGLNTGELFF.

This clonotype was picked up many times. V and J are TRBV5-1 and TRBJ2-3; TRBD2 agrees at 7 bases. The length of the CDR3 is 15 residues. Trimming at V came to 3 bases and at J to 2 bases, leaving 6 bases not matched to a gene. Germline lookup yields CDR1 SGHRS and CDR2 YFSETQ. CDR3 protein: CASSSREPYTDTQYF. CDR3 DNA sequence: TGCGCCAGCAGCTCGCGGGAGCCCTACACAGATACGCAGTATTTT. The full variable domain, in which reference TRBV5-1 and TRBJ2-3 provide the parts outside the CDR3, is KAGVTQTPRYLIKTRGQQVTLSCSPISGHRSVSWYQQTPGQGLQFLFEYFSETQRNKGNFPGRFSGRQFSNSRSEMNVSTLELGDSALYLCASSSREPYTDTQYFGPGTRLTVL.

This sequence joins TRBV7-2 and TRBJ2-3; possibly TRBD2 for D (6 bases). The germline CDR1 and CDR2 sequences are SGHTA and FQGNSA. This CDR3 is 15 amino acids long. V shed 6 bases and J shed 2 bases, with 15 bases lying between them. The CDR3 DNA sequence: TGTGCCAGCAGTGTATCAGGGACTCCCACAGATACGCAGTATTTT. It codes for CASSVSGTPTDTQYF.

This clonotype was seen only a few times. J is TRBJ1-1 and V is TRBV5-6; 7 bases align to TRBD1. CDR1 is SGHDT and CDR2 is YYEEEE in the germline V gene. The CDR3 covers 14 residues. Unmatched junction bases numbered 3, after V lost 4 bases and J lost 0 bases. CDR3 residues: CASSIGTVNTEAFF. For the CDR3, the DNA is TGTGCCAGCAGCATAGGGACAGTGAACACTGAAGCTTTCTTT.

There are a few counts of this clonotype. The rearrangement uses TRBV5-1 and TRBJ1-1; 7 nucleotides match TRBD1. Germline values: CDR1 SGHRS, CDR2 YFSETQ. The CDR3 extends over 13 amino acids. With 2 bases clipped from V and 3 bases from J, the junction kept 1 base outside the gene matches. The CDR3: CASSLGQDTEAFF. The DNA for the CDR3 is TGCGCCAGCAGCTTAGGACAGGACACTGAAGCTTTCTTT.

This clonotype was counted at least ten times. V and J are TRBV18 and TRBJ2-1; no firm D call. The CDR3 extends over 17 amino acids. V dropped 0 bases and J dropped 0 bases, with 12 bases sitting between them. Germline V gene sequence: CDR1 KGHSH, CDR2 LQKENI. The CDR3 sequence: CASSPPSGSPSYNEQFF. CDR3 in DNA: TGTGCCAGCTCACCACCGTCGGGTAGCCCCTCCTACAATGAGCAGTTCTTC.

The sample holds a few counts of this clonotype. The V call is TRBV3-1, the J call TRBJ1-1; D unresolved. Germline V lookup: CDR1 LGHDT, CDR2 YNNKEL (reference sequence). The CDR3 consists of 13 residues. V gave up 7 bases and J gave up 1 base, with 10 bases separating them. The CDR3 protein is CASIAGGNTEAFF. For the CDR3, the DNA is TGTGCCAGCATCGCCGGCGGGAACACTGAAGCTTTCTTT.